This entry concerns a single T cell receptor (beta chain). Its antigen specificity is not known. This sample is part of a study of cytomegalovirus exposure and HLA in healthy donors (TCRdb year 2017). In terms of the full investigation: An earlier analysis of some 600 of the donors reported about 280 Gb of sequence data and 90 million to 120 million unique TCR beta sequences obtained from around 180 million T cells. An early release that covered about 600 HLA-typed donors contained around 300 gigabases of sequencing data and about 93 million unique TCR sequences. Of the roughly 390 genotyped donors, around 81% fell in the genetic ancestry cluster associated with self-reported Caucasian donors. The study was designed to test whether signatures of past pathogen exposure could be identified by cataloging public T cell receptors. The study profiled the T cell repertoires of approximately 700 subjects by immunosequencing and related them to cytomegalovirus serostatus. In addition to the first cohort of around 670 subjects, a separate validation cohort of 120 different subjects was used. The study combined high-throughput TCR immunosequencing, statistical association of individual TCRs with disease status, and machine learning to predict cytomegalovirus infection status. A later analysis re-analyzed previously published TCR beta repertoires from 660 or so donors and added high-resolution HLA genotyping to study TCR occurrence patterns. In the later analysis, no new phenotypic data were used to find candidate immune exposures; instead, reliance was placed on TCR beta sequences and their occurrence across donors. An earlier analysis of several hundred of the donors applied high-throughput TCR beta sequencing to assess whether each TCR beta V gene segment acted as functional or pseudogenic. Donor age, sex, ethnicity and CMV serostatus were compiled together with the repertoire data. A later genetic analysis took genome-wide SNP genotypes for about 65% of the 666 donors and used that subset as a discovery cohort. Every repertoire in the discovery cohort had been generated on one and the same sequencing platform. Both class I and class II loci were covered by HLA typing, at four-digit resolution. The number of donors typed differed by locus, with about 629-630 for A, B, C, DRB1 and DQB1, around 520 for DQA1, about 610 for DPA1, and 472 for DPB1. Five DR-DQ haplotypes were treated as single units for association and clustering because of strong linkage in the cohort. On average, roughly 240,000 unique TCR beta nucleotide sequences were sequenced per donor among roughly 430 genotyped donors of the cohort, with around 19% of those sequences being non-productive.

Overall results and qualifications from the work: The 87-base-pair reads could not distinguish some IMGT-functional V segments, including TRBV6-2 and TRBV6-3, so those segments were excluded. A later analysis found that TCR association rates varied across HLA loci, with DRB1 alleles showing the most associated TCRs and HLA-C alleles the fewest. Compared with the approximately 700-donor mean, donors in an Asian-associated ancestry cluster had fewer N-insertions in productive TCRs, according to a later genetic analysis. In a later analysis, most CMV-associated TCR beta chains were found to appear HLA-restricted, with HLA associations seemingly driven largely by CMV exposure. The study gave a list of about 150 TCR beta chains associated with cytomegalovirus. This cohort had only TCR beta chains sequenced, and the lack of alpha or paired-chain data limited which features could be detected. While some public TCRs were present in many individuals, most TCR sequences turned up only very rarely across donors. A cluster of highly shared sequence variants was judged likely to be a technical artifact of the sequencing pipeline. A few of the identified cytomegalovirus-associated TCR beta chains were confirmed in vitro to be specific for cytomegalovirus antigens. The authors suggested that the approach could potentially be extended to other disease states and immunological phenotypes. An association between a missense DCLRE1C variant and V-gene and J-gene trimming of TCR beta chains was found in a later genetic analysis and replicated in an independent cohort. Because HLA typing was unavailable for some donors at each locus, only the typed subset was used in association tests. The classifier was reported to diagnose cytomegalovirus status with high specificity and sensitivity in both the original and validation cohorts. In a later analysis, about 16,000 TCR beta sequences were associated with specific HLA alleles at a false discovery rate of 0.05. According to a later analysis, parvovirus B19, influenza, CMV and Epstein-Barr virus appeared linked to several top co-occurrence clusters. A further reported finding was that TCR beta sequences accurately predicted the HLA-A and HLA-B alleles for most subjects in the first cohort. The presence/absence analyses assumed that sequencing depth was roughly uniform across donors, and that assumption may not be true. A later analysis found that HLA-associated TCR beta chains were more clonally expanded and had lower generation probabilities than equally common non-associated chains. For the cohort, immune exposure information was limited to CMV serostatus. Correlated functional status among segregating V segments might reflect linkage disequilibrium, but an unknown experimental factor could not be ruled out. About 17 rarely observed V segments, including chromosome 9 orphons, were excluded from the earlier analysis of several hundred of the donors because counts were too low. When HLA alleles, especially DR and DQ, strongly co-occurred, attributing TCR associations to individual alleles was difficult. Broadly in line with IMGT annotations, most TCR beta V segments showed up in productive rearrangements about 87% or about 30% of the time in an earlier analysis of some 590 of the donors.

Receptor amplification or capture employed the immunoSEQ multiplex PCR assay. A mixture of 60 forward primers for TCR Vbeta segments and 13 reverse primers for TCR Jbeta segments was used in the multiplex PCR. The CDR3 region of rearranged TCR beta genes was amplified from genomic DNA by a multiplex PCR assay. On the Illumina HiSeq System, the amplified TCR beta libraries were sequenced as 87-base-pair reads. From the authors' description of their analysis: In a later analysis, approximately 74 million unique TCR beta chains were counted across the 690 or so repertoires, and roughly 9.9 million of these chains were shared by at least two donors. Raw reads were error-corrected and collapsed into unique sequences with a nearest-neighbor algorithm that merged closely related sequences to remove PCR and sequencing errors. V, D and J gene segments were assigned by aligning CDR3 sequences to IMGT reference sequences. For a sequence to be retained, a match of at least six nucleotides to both a V gene segment and a J gene segment was required. Rearrangements were classified as productive when the CDR3 lacked stop codons and remained in frame with V and J, and all other rearrangements were classified as non-productive. CDR3 was defined by IMGT convention, running from the second conserved V-encoded cysteine to the conserved J-encoded phenylalanine. In an earlier analysis of more than 550 of the donors, sequences lacking an unambiguous match to a single V gene segment were excluded. An earlier analysis of several hundred of the donors called V segments functional above 56.7% productive rearrangements and segregating when the between-donor standard deviation exceeded 5%. A statistical classification framework was built to diagnose cytomegalovirus status from the catalog of TCR beta chain sequences. A later analysis assigned V and J genes by comparing TCR nucleotide sequences with IMGT/GENE-DB human TR gene sequences. The TCRdist pipeline was used in a later analysis to assign CDR3 sequences and most-parsimonious VDJ recombination scenarios. A later analysis defined each TCR beta chain by its CDR3 amino acid sequence plus V-gene family, and excluded reads lacking a unique V-gene family. In a later analysis, 450 to 600 highly shared, low-generation-probability nucleotide sequences were removed to address suspected cross-contamination and a sequencing artifact. In a later analysis, a clonal expansion index was calculated for each public chain from normalized within-repertoire ranks of inferred template counts. In a later analysis, generation probabilities were computed using a VDJ recombination model fitted to out-of-frame rearrangements, and the results were checked against IGoR. In a later analysis, TCR-TCR, TCR-HLA and TCR-CMV co-occurrence was scored with hypergeometric tests, and a repertoire-size bias correction was applied to TCR pairs. False discovery rates were estimated in a later analysis by permuting HLA or CMV assignments 20 times. A later analysis grouped co-occurring TCRs with DBSCAN, adding TCRdist sequence similarity when clustering within HLA-allele-positive subsets. Repertoires with fewer than 30,000 or more than 120,000 public chains, plus five repertoires with anomalous nucleotide sharing, were excluded from co-occurrence clustering. TCRdb took this table from immuneACCESS and kept in-frame rearrangements with V and J called. Such tables lack part of the clones; where checked against another copy, unresolved V genes explain under half of the gap, and the rest is unexplained. That table gives V, J and clone size, and the DNA gave D and trimming. The sample table on file contains about 150,000 clones. The ten largest clones capture under 2% of the sample.

The germline V gene (reference sequence) sets CDR1 to LNHDA and CDR2 to SQIVND. V lost 5 bases and J lost 4 bases, and the count of bases not matched to a germline gene is 12. The CDR3 spans 16 residues, from the cysteine through the phenylalanine. Only the CDR3 portion is preserved as DNA: 48 bases, with reading frame beginning at the first base. The cohort comprised more than 550 healthy bone marrow donors. At the time of sampling, all cohort members were nominally healthy, though unrecorded immune exposures were likely present. The donor was CMV seronegative and belonged to the group of 350 or so seronegative cohort members. A peripheral blood sample was collected from each donor, and TCR beta sequencing was performed on peripheral blood mononuclear cells. The Qiagen DNeasy Blood Extraction Kit was used to extract genomic DNA from the blood cell samples.

This receptor was obtained from a woman in her fifties or sixties in good health and CMV-seronegative. Sequencing was performed on PBMCs. The chain uses TRBV19 and TRBJ1-2; 8 bases in the middle match TRBD1. The bases are TGTGCCAGTAGTTCCCCGGACAGGGAGTTCCTCTATGGCTACACCTTC. This encodes CASSSPDREFLYGYTF.